What follows are 12 T cell receptor beta chains derived from one specimen sequenced in a study of blood T cell repertoires in COVID-19. Libraries were prepared by immunoSEQ multiplex PCR; TCRdb keeps only in-frame clonotypes and omits some of them. The table records about 44,000 clones, 70% to 90% of them present only once. The sample was peripheral blood. All receptors derive from a man in his 70s with active COVID-19.

The CDR3 nucleotides are TGTGCCAGCAGCTCCGGACTAGCGGGGGGCCAAGAGACCCAGTACTTC. It is translated as CASSSGLAGGQETQYF. The chain links TRBV5-6 to TRBJ2-5; 14 positions match TRBD2. This CDR3 is 16 amino acids long. The germline CDR1 and CDR2 sequences are SGHDT and YYEEEE. J gave up 1 base and V 3 bases, and 2 bases lay outside the gene matches.

The rearrangement uses TRBV11-2 and TRBJ2-5, with a tentative D call TRBD2 (6 bases). This CDR3 is built from 15 residues. Between the trimmed V and J ends, which lost 4 bases and 0 bases, there was a span of 12 bases. Germline CDR1 SGHAT, CDR2 FQNNGV. CDR3 nucleotides: TGTGCCAGCAGCTACGCTCGGGAGAACCAAGAGACCCAGTACTTC. It codes for CASSYARENQETQYF. The full variable domain, completed using reference TRBV11-2 and TRBJ2-5, is EAGVAQSPRYKIIEKRQSVAFWCNPISGHATLYWYQQILGQGPKLLIQFQNNGVVDDSQLPKDRFSAERLKGVDSTLKIQPAKLEDSAVYLCASSYARENQETQYFGPGTRLLVL.

This clone came up once. The chain joins TRBV20-1 to TRBJ2-7; D is undetermined. V lost 3 bases and J lost 6, with 21 bases in between. Germline loops: CDR1 DFQATT, CDR2 SNEGSKA (reference sequence). The CDR3 spans 15 residues. This chain's CDR3 is CSASDQQRTQLEQYF. The CDR3 nucleotides read TGCAGTGCTAGTGACCAGCAACGTACACAGCTCGAGCAGTACTTC.

The V and J genes are TRBV18 and TRBJ2-3; D might be TRBD2 (6 bases). The V end lost 8 bases, the J end lost 6 bases, and 15 bases lay between the germline ends. Germline-derived CDR1 and CDR2 are KGHSH and LQKENI. The CDR3 consists of 13 residues. The DNA of the CDR3 is TGTGCCAGCCATACTAGCTCCCCGGATACGCAGTATTTT. Translating gives CASHTSSPDTQYF.

The rearrangement joins TRBV5-4 to TRBJ2-7; D is unresolved. Trimming took 1 base from V and 3 from J, leaving 8 bases between them. The CDR3 covers 13 residues. Germline-derived CDR1 and CDR2 are SGHNT and YYREEE (reference sequence). CDR3 DNA: TGTGCCAGCAGCTTGAACAGAAACTACGAGCAGTACTTC. The encoded protein is CASSLNRNYEQYF. Filled out from reference TRBV5-4 and TRBJ2-7, the complete variable domain reads ETGVTQSPTHLIKTRGQQVTLRCSSQSGHNTVSWYQQALGQGPQFIFQYYREEENGRGNFPPRFSGLQFPNYSSELNVNALELDDSALYLCASSLNRNYEQYFGPGTRLTVT.

The chain couples TRBV5-8 to TRBJ2-7; TRBD1 aligns across 8 bases. This CDR3 has 15 residues. Germline CDR1 and CDR2: SGHTS and YDEGEE. V dropped 3 bases and J dropped 9; count of bases not matched to a gene: 14. Written as DNA, the CDR3 is TGTGCCAGCAGCTCAACCGGGACAGGAAGCCCAGGGCAGTACTTC. It codes for CASSSTGTGSPGQYF.

The chain has TRBV10-2 and TRBJ1-4; D is unresolved. This CDR3 spans 12 amino acids. Germline V gene lookup returns CDR1 WSHSY and CDR2 SAAADI. Trimming took 4 bases from V and 5 from J, leaving 5 bases between them. CDR3 nucleotide sequence: TGCGCCAGCAGTGGCAGAAATGAAAAACTGTTTTTT. Its translation: CASSGRNEKLFF.

This clone was observed once. This rearrangement joins TRBV24-1 to TRBJ2-2, with 9 bases aligning to TRBD1. V lost 5 bases and J lost 5; bases outside the gene matches: 5. This CDR3 is built from 15 residues. From germline, CDR1 is KGHDR and CDR2 SFDVKD. CDR3 residues: CATSGGDRDTGELFF. In nucleotides, the CDR3 is TGTGCCACCAGTGGTGGGGACAGGGATACCGGGGAGCTGTTTTTT.

This clone appeared a single time. The chain is built from TRBV7-9 and TRBJ2-7, with TRBD1 matching over 10 bases. V gave up 5 bases and J gave up 7 bases; unmatched junction bases: 8. The CDR3 spans 14 residues. Per the germline V gene, CDR1 is SEHNR and CDR2 is FQNEAQ (reference sequence). The CDR3 protein is CASSRDRGLLEQYF. CDR3 coding DNA: TGTGCCAGCAGCCGGGACAGGGGCCTTTTAGAGCAGTACTTC.

This chain uses TRBV28 with TRBJ2-2, with TRBD2 as a possible D gene (5 bases). Trimming left V 4 bases short and J 5 bases short, with 11 bases between. CDR3 length: 14 residues. The germline CDR1 and CDR2 sequences are MDHEN and SYDVKM. The CDR3 region has the DNA TGTGCCAGCAGTTACCCTGGGGAGACCGGGGAGCTGTTTTTT. This codes for CASSYPGETGELFF.

V usage is TRBV6-1 and J usage is TRBJ1-1; 7 nucleotides line up with TRBD1. V gave up 0 bases and J gave up 4 bases; unmatched junction bases: 11. Germline CDR1 and CDR2: MNHNS and SASEGT. The CDR3 is 17 amino acids. The CDR3 region has the DNA TGTGCCAGCAGTGAAGCGCAGACGACAGGGATTCGCACTGAAGCTTTCTTT. Encoded protein: CASSEAQTTGIRTEAFF.

This chain links TRBV11-1 with TRBJ2-2; 7 bases align to TRBD1. CDR1 is SGHAT, CDR2 FQDESV, per germline (reference sequence). V shed 6 bases and J 0 bases; nucleotides not matched to a gene: 1. The CDR3 is made up of 14 amino acids. The CDR3 region is CASRGQSNTGELFF. The CDR3 DNA follows: TGTGCCAGCAGGGGACAGTCGAACACCGGGGAGCTGTTTTTT.